The 5 T cell receptor beta chains below were found in one sample sequenced in a study of cytomegalovirus exposure and HLA in healthy donors (dated by TCRdb to 2015 to 2018). The library was produced with the immunoSEQ multiplex PCR assay. Imported from immuneACCESS, the table was reduced by TCRdb to in-frame sequences with V and J called. These copies leave out some clones; in studies compared against another copy, an unresolved V gene accounts for under half, and the cause of the remainder is not known. The sample table shows about 65,000 clones, and 92% are seen once. The ten largest clones take up over 1% of the sample. Material for sequencing was PBMCs. Receptors originate from a woman between 18 and 29 years old in good health and CMV-seronegative.

The chain couples TRBV5-1 to TRBJ1-6, with a weak D call TRBD1 (6 bases). Germline V lookup: CDR1 SGHRS, CDR2 YFSETQ. The CDR3 consists of 14 residues. The V end was cut by 0 bases, the J end by 9 bases, with 10 bases between. In DNA form, the CDR3 reads TGCGCCAGCAGCTTGGACAGGGTTAGTTCACCCCTCCACTTT. Its translation is CASSLDRVSSPLHF.

The CDR3 loop reads CASSTGTGLYHEQYF. The CDR3 region has the DNA TGTGCCAGCAGCACCGGGACAGGGCTTTACCACGAGCAGTACTTC. The chain recombines TRBV5-6 with TRBJ2-7; 9 bases map to TRBD1. The CDR3 length is 15 residues. The V gene end was trimmed by 4 bases and the J gene end by 5 bases; junction bases not matched to a gene: 10. Germline values: CDR1 SGHDT, CDR2 YYEEEE. The full variable domain, rest sourced from reference TRBV5-6 and TRBJ2-7, is DAGVTQSPTHLIKTRGQQVTLRCSPKSGHDTVSWYQQALGQGPQFIFQYYEEEERQRGNFPDRFSGHQFPNYSSELNVNALLLGDSALYLCASSTGTGLYHEQYFGPGTRLTVT.

The chain links TRBV29-1 to TRBJ2-4; TRBD1 agrees at 11 bases. This CDR3 spans 11 amino acids. J lost 15 bases, V lost 6 bases, and 7 bases had no gene match. Germline loops: CDR1 SQVTM, CDR2 ANQGSEA. The CDR3 bases are TGCAGCGTGGTCGGGACAGGGGGTCCGTACTTC. Protein sequence: CSVVGTGGPYF.

The chain combines TRBV14 with TRBJ1-1; D possibly corresponds to TRBD1 (6 bases). The CDR3 is 14 amino acids. V gave up 2 bases and J gave up 5 bases, with 12 bases separating them. The germline CDR1 and CDR2 sequences are SGHDN and FVKESK. The CDR3 DNA sequence: TGTGCCAGCAGCCAAAACAGGGCAGGGACTGAAGCTTTCTTT. Translated: CASSQNRAGTEAFF.

This chain connects TRBV18 to TRBJ2-7, with 15 bases lining up with TRBD2. Germline CDR1 reads KGHSH; CDR2 reads LQKENI. CDR3 length equals 17 residues. Germline trimming cut 2 bases from V and 2 bases from J; bases unmatched to any gene: 4. The CDR3 protein is CASSPTGLAGGTYEQYF. CDR3 bases: TGTGCCAGCTCACCAACGGGACTAGCGGGGGGAACCTACGAGCAGTACTTC. Using reference TRBV18 and TRBJ2-7 for the parts outside the CDR3, the full variable domain is NAGVMQNPRHLVRRRGQEARLRCSPMKGHSHVYWYRQLPEEGLKFMVYLQKENIIDESGMPKERFSAEFPKEGPSILRIQQVVRGDSAAYFCASSPTGLAGGTYEQYFGPGTRLTVT.